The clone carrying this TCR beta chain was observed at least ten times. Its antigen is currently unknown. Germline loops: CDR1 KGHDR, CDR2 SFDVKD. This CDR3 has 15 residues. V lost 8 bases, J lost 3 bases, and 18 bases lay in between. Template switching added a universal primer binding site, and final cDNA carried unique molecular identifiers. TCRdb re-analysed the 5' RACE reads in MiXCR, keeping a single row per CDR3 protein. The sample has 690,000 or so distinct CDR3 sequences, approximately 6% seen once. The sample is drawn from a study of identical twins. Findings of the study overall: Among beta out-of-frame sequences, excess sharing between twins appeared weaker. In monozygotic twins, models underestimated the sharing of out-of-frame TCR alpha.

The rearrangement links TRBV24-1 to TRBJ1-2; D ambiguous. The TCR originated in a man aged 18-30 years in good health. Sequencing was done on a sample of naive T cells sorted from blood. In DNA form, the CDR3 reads TGTGCCACCAAATCGTGGAGGGTAACTCACTATGGCTACACCTTC. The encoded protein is CATKSWRVTHYGYTF.